The next 21 T cell receptor beta chains were all read from a single sample in a study of T-cell memory formation after mild COVID-19. MiXCR, run by TCRdb on the 5' RACE reads, gives a single entry per CDR3 protein. This sample has approximately 260,000 distinct CDR3 sequences, with 16% found just once. Sequenced material: PBMCs or a T cell subset sorted from them (not recorded which). The receptors originated from a man between 18 and 29 years old who had mild COVID-19 (a few samples of this study predate the infection). Cell type and time point are not known.

The chain employs TRBV19 and TRBJ1-1; possible D gene TRBD1, 6 bases. V was clipped by 5 bases and J by 0 bases, with 13 bases between them. The CDR3 is 15 residues long. CDR1 and CDR2 (germline): LNHDA, SQIVND (reference sequence). In DNA, the CDR3 is TGTGCCAGTAGTTCATCGGGGGCGCTGAACACTGAAGCTTTCTTT. Protein sequence: CASSSSGALNTEAFF.

The genes are TRBV12-3 or TRBV12-4 and TRBJ2-7; TRBD2 agrees at 13 bases. The CDR3 totals 15 residues. Trimming cost V 5 bases and J 2 bases; bases outside gene matches: 3. In DNA, the CDR3 is TGTGCCAGCAGTATAGGACTAGCGGGGGCCTACGAGCAGTACTTC. Its protein product is CASSIGLAGAYEQYF.

This clonotype came up a few times. V and J are TRBV7-9 and TRBJ2-7; 9 nucleotides match TRBD2. CDR3 length equals 17 residues. Germline V CDR1 and CDR2: SEHNR, FQNEAQ (reference sequence). V dropped 5 bases and J dropped 0; count of bases not matched to a gene: 11. Written as DNA, the CDR3 is TGTGCCAGCAGCCCAGGATTTAGCGGGGGTTCCTCCTACGAGCAGTACTTC. Translation: CASSPGFSGGSSYEQYF.

This chain joins TRBV7-9 and TRBJ2-3; 9 nucleotides agree with TRBD2. CDR1 is SEHNR and CDR2 is FQNEAQ in the germline V gene (reference sequence). This CDR3 is 16 amino acids long. V trimming: 2 bases; J trimming: 5 bases; junction bases outside the gene matches: 8. The CDR3 spells CASSLRSGGTGDTQYF. CDR3 nucleotide sequence: TGTGCCAGCAGCTTACGAAGCGGGGGGACGGGAGATACGCAGTATTTT.

This chain uses TRBV6-2 or TRBV6-3 with TRBJ1-2; D remains unclear. Germline-derived CDR1 and CDR2 are MNHEY and SVGEGT. The CDR3 totals 14 residues. The V gene lost 0 bases and the J gene lost 4 bases, with 9 bases spanning the gap. Written as DNA, the CDR3 is TGTGCCAGCAGTTACTCGAGCAGGAGCTATGGCTACACCTTC. Translated: CASSYSSRSYGYTF.

At least ten counts were recorded for this clonotype. The chain carries TRBV6-5 and TRBJ1-2, with TRBD1 as a possible D gene (6 bases). V gave up 7 bases and J gave up 2 bases, with 17 bases separating them. The germline V gene encodes CDR1 MNHEY and CDR2 SVGAGI. There are 15 residues in the CDR3. In DNA, the CDR3 is TGTGCCAGCACCCGGGTAGGGGGGGGCAACTATGGCTACACCTTC. Translating it yields CASTRVGGGNYGYTF.

The V gene is TRBV7-2, the J gene TRBJ2-1, with TRBD2 matching 9 bases. Trimming took 3 bases from V and 10 from J; bases not matched to a gene: 10. The germline gives CDR1 SGHTA, CDR2 FQGNSA. The CDR3 sequence is 15 residues long. The chain's CDR3 is CASSFSGGPPEEQFF. The CDR3 DNA reads as TGTGCCAGCAGCTTTAGCGGGGGACCCCCCGAGGAGCAGTTCTTC.

This chain joins TRBV5-6 and TRBJ1-6, with D unclear. This CDR3 contains 13 residues. The germline V and J ends were trimmed by 4 bases and 7 bases, with 9 bases remaining between them. Germline-derived CDR1 and CDR2 are SGHDT and YYEEEE. CDR3 bases: TGTGCCAGCAGCCCACAACCAAATTCACCCCTCCACTTT. It codes for CASSPQPNSPLHF. Together with reference TRBV5-6 and TRBJ1-6, the CDR3 gives the full variable domain: DAGVTQSPTHLIKTRGQQVTLRCSPKSGHDTVSWYQQALGQGPQFIFQYYEEEERQRGNFPDRFSGHQFPNYSSELNVNALLLGDSALYLCASSPQPNSPLHFGNGTRLTVT.

The chain has TRBV6-5 and TRBJ1-2; D not certain. CDR1 is MNHEY, CDR2 SVGAGI, per germline. V shed 2 bases and J shed 8 bases, with 12 bases lying between them. The CDR3 consists of 13 residues. The CDR3 DNA reads as TGTGCCAGCAGTTACAACCGGGAGGTCGGCTACACCTTC. Translated, it gives CASSYNREVGYTF.

CDR3 sequence reads: CASSQEANTIYF. The CDR3 nucleotides are TGTGCCAGCAGCCAAGAGGCAAACACCATATATTTT. The chain is built from TRBV3-1 and TRBJ1-3, with D unclear. Germline assignment: CDR1 LGHDT and CDR2 YNNKEL (reference sequence). V gave up 0 bases and J gave up 6 bases, with 3 bases separating them. CDR3 size: 12 residues.

This clonotype has a handful of counts. The genes are TRBV5-1 and TRBJ1-1; 10 positions agree with TRBD1. CDR3 length: 15 amino acids. Germline loops: CDR1 SGHRS, CDR2 YFSETQ. V gave up 4 bases and J gave up 5 bases; unmatched junction bases: 8. As DNA, the CDR3 is TGCGCCAGCAGCAAGGACAGGGGGGACGGGACTGAAGCTTTCTTT. As protein: CASSKDRGDGTEAFF.

This clonotype occurred a few times. This chain joins TRBV3-1 and TRBJ2-1, with a possible D match to TRBD2 (5 bases). The CDR3 is made up of 14 amino acids. Germline values: CDR1 LGHDT, CDR2 YNNKEL (reference sequence). The V end lost 4 bases, the J end lost 5 bases, and 12 bases lay between the germline ends. DNA of the CDR3: TGTGCCAGCAGCCGCTCCGGGAAGAACAATGAGCAGTTCTTC. It encodes CASSRSGKNNEQFF.

This chain uses TRBV4-3 with TRBJ2-3; perhaps TRBD2 as D (6 bases). The CDR3 loop spans 16 amino acids. Trimming removed 4 bases from V and 0 bases from J, with 14 bases in between. Germline V gene lookup returns CDR1 LGHNA and CDR2 YSLEER. This CDR3 reads CASSLRVSGSTDTQYF. The CDR3 DNA reads as TGCGCCAGCAGCCTACGGGTTAGCGGAAGCACAGATACGCAGTATTTT.

This chain connects TRBV28 to TRBJ1-1, with TRBD1 matching over 9 bases. V was clipped by 3 bases and J by 11 bases; unmatched bases: 10. The CDR3 totals 14 residues. Per germline, CDR1 MDHEN and CDR2 SYDVKM. CDR3 residues: CASSFRNRDRGAFF. CDR3 bases: TGTGCCAGCAGTTTCCGGAATAGAGACAGGGGGGCTTTCTTT.

A few counts support this clonotype. V gene TRBV28 combines with J gene TRBJ2-7, with TRBD1 matching 7 bases. The length of the CDR3 is 13 residues. Unmatched junction bases numbered 6, after V lost 6 bases and J lost 4 bases. CDR1 is MDHEN, CDR2 SYDVKM, per germline. CDR3 residues: CASRSPTGYEQYV. CDR3 nucleotide sequence: TGTGCCAGCAGGAGTCCGACAGGGTACGAGCAGTACGTC.

A single count supports this clonotype. The chain employs TRBV20-1 and TRBJ2-3; 9 bases fit TRBD2. Losses at the gene ends were 2 bases for V and 2 bases for J; bases not matched to a gene: 5. This CDR3 spans 15 amino acids. The germline gives CDR1 DFQATT, CDR2 SNEGSKA (reference sequence). The CDR3 spells CSARRSGGLTDTQYF. In DNA form, the CDR3 reads TGCAGTGCTAGACGGAGCGGGGGGCTCACAGATACGCAGTATTTT.

The V gene is TRBV7-3, the J gene TRBJ1-2; D is ambiguous. CDR1 is SGHTA and CDR2 is FQGTGA in the germline V gene. V dropped 1 base and J dropped 7 bases, with 10 bases sitting between them. The CDR3 has 13 residues. This CDR3 is CASSLRSGTGYTF. The CDR3 nucleotides read TGTGCCAGCAGCTTAAGGTCCGGTACTGGCTACACCTTC.

The V and J genes are TRBV5-6 and TRBJ1-4, with unresolved D. The V and J ends lost 0 bases and 0 bases respectively, with 9 bases between them. The CDR3 totals 16 residues. CDR1 SGHDT and CDR2 YYEEEE come from the germline V gene. CDR3 bases: TGTGCCAGCAGCTTGGGGGCAGCTGCAACTAATGAAAAACTGTTTTTT. This encodes CASSLGAAATNEKLFF.

The J gene is TRBJ1-2, the V gene TRBV12-3 or TRBV12-4; 8 nucleotides align to TRBD1. J gave up 0 bases and V 6 bases, and 6 bases lay outside the gene matches. The CDR3 is made up of 15 amino acids. The CDR3 DNA follows: TGTGCCAGCAGCCAGGGACAGGAGGCTAACTATGGCTACACCTTC. This sequence encodes CASSQGQEANYGYTF.

This clonotype was picked up a small number of times. CDR3 coding DNA: TGTGCCAGCAGCTATGACAGGGCTGAGCAGTTCTTC. This sequence encodes CASSYDRAEQFF. This chain connects TRBV7-2 to TRBJ2-1, with 7 bases that match TRBD1. Germline V gene sequence: CDR1 SGHTA, CDR2 FQGNSA. V shed 4 bases and J 9 bases; nucleotides not matched to a gene: 3. The CDR3 runs 12 residues. The variable domain in full, completed from reference TRBV7-2 and TRBJ2-1, reads GAGVSQSPSNKVTEKGKDVELRCDPISGHTALYWYRQSLGQGLEFLIYFQGNSAPDKSGLPSDRFSAERTGGSVSTLTIQRTQQEDSAVYLCASSYDRAEQFFGPGTRLTVL.

The chain has TRBV12-3 or TRBV12-4 and TRBJ1-3; 7 nucleotides line up with TRBD1. The CDR3 contains 16 residues. The V gene end was trimmed by 5 bases and the J gene end by 3 bases; junction bases not matched to a gene: 10. CDR3 nucleotides: TGTGCCAGCAGTCCGAGTGACAGGGTTGGTGGAAACACCATATATTTT. Translated, it gives CASSPSDRVGGNTIYF.